The present T cell receptor (beta chain) was sequenced within a study of memory CD4+ T cells and cytomegalovirus serostatus. The sort gate was single viable CD3+CD4+CD8-CD45RO+ cells for memory CD4+ T cells. Serostatus was set by detecting CMV pp150, pp28, p38, p52 IgG. Positive selection with CD4 microbeads enriched total CD4+ T cells. Profiling relied on immunoSEQ multiplex PCR, and the TCRdb table lists in-frame clones only, not all of them. The table records some 73,000 clones, roughly 80% of them present only once. As regards this clone: As yet, its antigen is unknown.

Study-wide results and limits: CD4+ memory repertoires contained about 40% of the roughly 160 reported CMV TCRbeta sequences. The CMV-associated TCR signature appears largely within the CD4+ memory repertoire.

The ends lost 4 bases at V and 7 bases at J; junction bases unmatched: 5. Germline loops: CDR1 LNHDA, CDR2 SQIVND (reference sequence). The CDR3 runs 15 residues. This sequence was found in an adult in good health and CMV-seropositive. The sample comprised memory CD4+ T cells from blood. This sequence joins TRBV19 and TRBJ2-3; 13 bases match TRBD2. CDR3 loop: CASSTQLAGGYTQYF. CDR3 DNA: TGTGCCAGTAGTACACAACTAGCGGGAGGGTATACGCAGTATTTT.